The 29 T cell receptor beta chains presented below share a single source sample, sequenced in a study of blood T cells in healthy people across ages. Sample-barcoded 5' priming and a J-beta primer mix drove a second PCR of roughly 7 to 11 cycles. In TCRdb, the 5' RACE reads were re-called with MiXCR into one record per CDR3 protein. The profile covers some 800,000 distinct CDR3 sequences, with 20% to 30% appearing a single time and around 3.6% taken by the ten largest. This same sample was also taken into another study, of T cells of mothers and their children.

Material: blood. The origin of the receptors is a boy between 10 and 17 years old in good health.

The CDR3 DNA reads TGCAGCGTTGAAGGATGGGAGGCCAAAAACATTCAGTACTTC. Translating it yields CSVEGWEAKNIQYF. This chain links TRBV29-1 with TRBJ2-4, with D maybe TRBD2 (5 bases). Per germline, CDR1 SQVTM and CDR2 ANQGSEA. The V end lost 1 base, the J end lost 1 base, and 8 bases lay between the germline ends. The CDR3 is 14 residues long.

This clonotype occurred many times. The rearrangement links TRBV15 to TRBJ2-7; 7 nucleotides match TRBD2. This CDR3 comprises 15 residues. V was pared by 3 bases and J by 0 bases, with 5 bases of the junction left unmatched. CDR1 and CDR2 (germline): LNHNV, YYDKDF (reference sequence). DNA of the CDR3: TGTGCCACCAGCAGTCTAGCGGACCTCTCCTACGAGCAGTACTTC. Amino acids: CATSSLADLSYEQYF.

This chain joins TRBV7-2 and TRBJ2-5, with TRBD1 matching 7 bases. V gave up 5 bases and J gave up 4 bases; unmatched junction bases: 7. The CDR3 runs 14 residues. Germline loops: CDR1 SGHTA, CDR2 FQGNSA. CDR3 sequence reads: CASSTDRAGETQYF. The CDR3 coding sequence is TGTGCCAGCAGCACCGACAGGGCGGGAGAGACCCAGTACTTC.

The CDR3 coding sequence is TGCAGCGTTGCTCCGACTAGCATGGGAAACACCGGGGAGCTGTTTTTT. Protein sequence: CSVAPTSMGNTGELFF. The V call is TRBV29-1, the J call TRBJ2-2; 7 bases are shared with TRBD2. The CDR3 loop spans 16 amino acids. The V segment lost 4 bases and the J segment 2 bases; nucleotides outside the gene matches: 10. Germline V gene sequence: CDR1 SQVTM, CDR2 ANQGSEA.

The chain combines TRBV4-1 with TRBJ1-5; the D is unclear. Germline lookup yields CDR1 MGHRA and CDR2 YSYEKL. The CDR3 extends over 16 amino acids. V lost 6 bases and J lost 5, with 20 bases in between. CDR3 amino acids: CASRITALPGDQPQHF. CDR3 DNA: TGCGCCAGCAGAATCACAGCTCTGCCGGGCGATCAGCCCCAGCATTTT.

The rearrangement links TRBV4-1 to TRBJ2-5; D is tentatively TRBD1 or TRBD2 (5 bases each). The last part of the DNA fits TRBJ2-1 better; the J call may be wrong. The CDR3 is 14 amino acids. CDR1 and CDR2 from the germline V gene are MGHRA and YSYEKL. In DNA form, the CDR3 reads TGCGCCAGCAGCCAGCCAACCCAGGGACATGAGCAGTTCTTC. This encodes CASSQPTQGHEQFF.

This clonotype was detected a few times. This chain uses TRBV4-1 with TRBJ1-2, with 7 bases identical to TRBD1. V lost 3 bases and J lost 4; bases outside the gene matches: 5. The CDR3 spans 14 residues. Germline loops: CDR1 MGHRA, CDR2 YSYEKL. The CDR3 region has the DNA TGCGCCAGCAGCCAGGCGGGACAGAGCTATGGCTACACCTTC. Translation gives CASSQAGQSYGYTF.

The chain has TRBV20-1 and TRBJ2-4; the match to TRBD2 covers 12 bases. This CDR3 contains 17 residues. The germline V gene encodes CDR1 DFQATT and CDR2 SNEGSKA (reference sequence). V dropped 5 bases and J dropped 6; count of bases not matched to a gene: 14. DNA of the CDR3: TGCAGTGCTCCAACTGGACTAGCGGGGCGGGGCCCAAACATTCAGTACTTC. Amino acid sequence: CSAPTGLAGRGPNIQYF.

The chain joins TRBV20-1 to TRBJ2-1, with 12 bases matching TRBD2. Germline trimming cut 0 bases from V and 7 bases from J; bases unmatched to any gene: 4. Germline CDR1 reads DFQATT; CDR2 reads SNEGSKA (reference sequence). The CDR3 totals 15 residues. The CDR3 loop is CSARDRTSGRNEQFF. The CDR3 coding sequence is TGCAGTGCTAGAGATAGAACTAGCGGGAGGAATGAGCAGTTCTTC.

The CDR3 sequence is CASSLQGVDGGYTF. DNA for the CDR3: TGTGCCAGCAGCTTGCAGGGCGTGGACGGTGGCTACACCTTC. This sequence joins TRBV5-4 and TRBJ1-2; D may be TRBD1 (5 bases). Germline V gives CDR1 SGHNT, CDR2 YYREEE (reference sequence). The CDR3 is 14 residues long. V shed 1 base and J shed 7 bases, with 14 bases lying between them.

In this sample, this clonotype turned up a few times. The chain recombines TRBV7-9 with TRBJ2-5; D is ambiguous. Trimming took 1 base from V and 5 from J, leaving 8 bases between them. Germline-derived CDR1 and CDR2 are SEHNR and FQNEAQ (reference sequence). CDR3 length: 13 residues. The CDR3 loop reads CASSLEDEETQYF. As DNA, the CDR3 is TGTGCCAGCAGCTTAGAGGACGAGGAGACCCAGTACTTC.

This chain links TRBV18 with TRBJ2-3, with D unclear. The germline gives CDR1 KGHSH, CDR2 LQKENI. The CDR3 contains 14 residues. Trimming stripped 2 bases from V and 4 bases from J, with 10 bases between. DNA for the CDR3: TGTGCCAGCTCACCAGGCCCCGGACCAGATACGCAGTATTTT. Its translation is CASSPGPGPDTQYF.

The chain joins TRBV7-4 to TRBJ1-5; no definite D call. V lost 0 bases and J 0 bases, leaving 15 bases between the germline ends. This CDR3 comprises 18 residues. Looked up from germline, CDR1 is SGHVT and CDR2 is SQSDAQ. For the CDR3, the DNA is TGTGCCAGCAGCTTAGCGTCAGGCGGGGAATATAGCAATCAGCCCCAGCATTTT. It is translated as CASSLASGGEYSNQPQHF.

About this clonotype: The junction differs from germline at one of its ends, possibly a read error. The chain joins TRBV18 to TRBJ2-5; 7 bases fit TRBD2. This CDR3 has 16 residues. Germline CDR1 reads KGHSH; CDR2 reads LQKENI. This CDR3 is CASSPRRASGQETQYF. The CDR3 nucleotides are TGTGCTAGCTCACCACGTCGCGCTAGCGGCCAAGAGACCCAGTACTTC.

On this clonotype itself: One end of the junction fails to match germline, which may point to a read error. This sequence joins TRBV7-7 and TRBJ2-5, with TRBD2 as a possible D gene (5 bases). Germline lookup yields CDR1 SSHAT and CDR2 FNYEAQ (reference sequence). The length of the CDR3 is 14 residues. The CDR3 loop is CASSPIDGSKTQYF. The CDR3 DNA reads TGTGCTAGCAGCCCGATCGATGGGAGCAAGACCCAGTACTTC.

This clonotype was counted many times. The chain joins TRBV15 to TRBJ2-7, with D possibly being TRBD2 (5 bases). CDR1 and CDR2 from the germline V gene are LNHNV and YYDKDF (reference sequence). The CDR3 covers 15 residues. The V gene lost 0 bases and the J gene lost 2 bases, with 11 bases spanning the gap. CDR3 DNA: TGTGCCACCAGCAGAGACCCGGGATCTACCTACGAGCAGTACTTC. It yields the protein CATSRDPGSTYEQYF.

In this sample, this clonotype turned up a few times. The rearrangement links TRBV4-3 to TRBJ1-5, with a weak D call TRBD1 (6 bases). The V end was cut by 5 bases, the J end by 5 bases, with 16 bases between. Germline V CDR1 and CDR2: LGHNA, YSLEER. The CDR3 totals 15 residues. The CDR3 DNA follows: TGCGCCAGCAGCGAAAGCCTGGGGGCGGATCAGCCCCAGCATTTT. It is translated as CASSESLGADQPQHF.

This clonotype was found once. A much bigger clone sits one base away, suggesting this may be a read error. This chain joins TRBV12-3 or TRBV12-4 and TRBJ2-5; 9 positions agree with TRBD2. CDR3 length equals 14 residues. CDR3 amino acids: CASSLLAGFNEQLF. DNA of the CDR3: TGTGCCAGCAGTTTACTAGCGGGGTTCAATGAGCAGCTCTTC.

The chain carries TRBV5-6 and TRBJ2-1, with 11 positions matching TRBD2. V shed 4 bases and J 3 bases; nucleotides not matched to a gene: 6. The CDR3 extends over 16 amino acids. Looked up from germline, CDR1 is SGHDT and CDR2 is YYEEEE. CDR3 bases: TGTGCCAGCAGCGGTGATAGCGGGGGGGACTACAATGAGCAGTTCTTC. Translating it yields CASSGDSGGDYNEQFF.

V and J are TRBV4-1 and TRBJ2-1; D gene ambiguous. Germline loops: CDR1 MGHRA, CDR2 YSYEKL. Trimming removed 0 bases from V and 13 bases from J, with 10 bases in between. The CDR3 totals 12 residues. The CDR3 sequence: CASSQDVSFQFF. Written as DNA, the CDR3 is TGCGCCAGCAGCCAAGATGTCTCTTTCCAGTTCTTC.

V is TRBV28 and J is TRBJ2-7, with 9 bases aligning to TRBD1. This CDR3 has 15 amino acids. Per the germline V gene, CDR1 is MDHEN and CDR2 is SYDVKM. J lost 4 bases, V lost 5 bases, and 9 bases had no gene match. CDR3 protein: CASSASQGADYEQYF. CDR3 sequence (DNA): TGTGCCAGCAGTGCATCACAGGGGGCGGATTACGAGCAGTACTTC. The full variable domain, completed using reference TRBV28 and TRBJ2-7, is DVKVTQSSRYLVKRTGEKVFLECVQDMDHENMFWYRQDPGLGLRLIYFSYDVKMKEKGDIPEGYSVSREKKERFSLILESASTNQTSMYLCASSASQGADYEQYFGPGTRLTVT.

This clonotype was detected only a few times. A junction boundary mismatches the germline segment, possibly from a read error. This sequence joins TRBV9 and TRBJ2-3, with 7 bases matching TRBD2. This CDR3 region has 18 residues. Germline CDR1 is SGDLS and CDR2 is YYNGEE. In DNA, the CDR3 is TGTGCCAGCAGCGCCCACACCCTGGGGGGACTAAGTCAAGAGACCCAGTACTTT. It codes for CASSAHTLGGLSQETQYF.

The chain uses TRBV5-6 and TRBJ2-5, with 8 bases fitting TRBD1. The germline gives CDR1 SGHDT, CDR2 YYEEEE. Germline trimming cut 3 bases from V and 3 bases from J; bases unmatched to any gene: 7. This CDR3 region has 15 residues. The CDR3 spells CASSWIYRGEETQYF. In DNA, the CDR3 is TGTGCCAGCAGCTGGATCTACAGGGGGGAAGAGACCCAGTACTTC.

This chain joins TRBV12-3 or TRBV12-4 and TRBJ2-5; the D gene is possibly TRBD1 (6 bases). This CDR3 is built from 12 residues. Trimming shortened V by 6 bases and J by 5 bases, and 10 bases separated the two germline ends. The CDR3 sequence: CASSQGMETQYF. DNA of the CDR3: TGTGCCAGCAGCCAGGGGATGGAGACCCAGTACTTC.

The chain is built from TRBV5-1 and TRBJ1-3, with 11 bases matching TRBD1. Germline V gene sequence: CDR1 SGHRS, CDR2 YFSETQ. CDR3 length: 18 residues. The junction had 9 bases not matched to a gene; V was cut back by 4 bases and J by 0 bases. The CDR3 region is CASSLPGTGGSSGNTIYF. CDR3 coding DNA: TGCGCCAGCAGCCTCCCCGGGACAGGGGGGAGCTCTGGAAACACCATATATTTT. The variable domain in full, completed from reference TRBV5-1 and TRBJ1-3, reads KAGVTQTPRYLIKTRGQQVTLSCSPISGHRSVSWYQQTPGQGLQFLFEYFSETQRNKGNFPGRFSGRQFSNSRSEMNVSTLELGDSALYLCASSLPGTGGSSGNTIYFGEGSWLTVV.

A few counts support this clonotype. The chain uses TRBV7-6 and TRBJ2-3; the D gene is possibly TRBD2 (6 bases). The V gene's germline CDR1 is SGHVS and CDR2 FNYEAQ. The length of the CDR3 is 14 residues. Trimming pared 8 bases from V and 2 bases from J, leaving 14 bases between. Here the CDR3 DNA reads TGTGCCAGCTTGGCCGGGAGCCCCACAGATACGCAGTATTTT. Translated: CASLAGSPTDTQYF.

This clonotype has more than one count but fewer than ten. A read error may account for a junction end that differs from germline. The V gene is TRBV7-2, the J gene TRBJ2-7; D is unclear. The CDR3 is 14 amino acids. From germline, CDR1 is SGHTA and CDR2 FQGNSA. The CDR3 is CASSSSLNSYEQHF. The CDR3 nucleotides are TGTGCCAGCAGCTCCTCGCTTAACAGCTACGAGCAGCACTTC. The full variable domain, its missing parts supplied by reference TRBV7-2 and TRBJ2-7, is GAGVSQSPSNKVTEKGKDVELRCDPISGHTALYWYRQSLGQGLEFLIYFQGNSAPDKSGLPSDRFSAERTGGSVSTLTIQRTQQEDSAVYLCASSSSLNSYEQHFGPGTRLTVT.

CDR3 coding DNA: TGTGCCAGTAGCATAACAGGGATTGCTTTCTTT. Its translation: CASSITGIAFF. The chain uses TRBV19 and TRBJ1-1, with D possibly TRBD1 on 6 matching bases. The CDR3 runs 11 residues. The V gene lost 6 bases and the J gene lost 11 bases, with 13 bases spanning the gap. In germline, CDR1 is LNHDA, CDR2 SQIVND (reference sequence).

In the case of this clonotype: Sequence at one end of the junction differs from germline and may be a read error. The V gene is TRBV7-3, the J gene TRBJ2-3; 11 bases align to TRBD2. The V gene's germline CDR1 is SGHTA and CDR2 FQGTGA. This CDR3 region has 17 residues. In DNA form, the CDR3 reads TGTGTCAGCAGCTTAACGGGACTAGCGGCACGCACAGATACGCAGTATTTT. It translates to CVSSLTGLAARTDTQYF.